Listed below are T cell receptor beta chains from one sample, sequenced in a study of blood T cells in healthy people across ages. TCRdb fed the 5' RACE reads into MiXCR, producing one record per CDR3 protein. This sample has about 570,000 distinct CDR3 sequences, with 27% found just once. The source material was blood. The receptors shown here come from a woman between 65 and 79 years old in good health. The CDR3 runs from the conserved cysteine through the conserved F or W. A D gene is named only where the DNA matches it firmly. Size values are once, few and many counts, or a class for expanded clones, and some rows have none.

V gene	clone size	D gene	J gene	CDR3 DNA	CDR3 protein
TRBV4-1	few	.	TRBJ2-6	TGCGCCAGCAGCCAACCAACATCCTCTGGGGCCAACGTCCTGACTTTC	CASSQPTSSGANVLTF
TRBV7-3	.	.	TRBJ2-6	TGTGCCAGCAGCCCCTTATGGACTGGGGCCAACGTCCTGACTTTC	CASSPLWTGANVLTF
TRBV20-1	.	.	TRBJ2-5	TGCAGTGTCGGACCCCCTGAAGAGGCCCAGTACTTC	CSVGPPEEAQYF
TRBV6-6	few	TRBD1	TRBJ2-2	TGTGCCAGCATAGAGCAGGGGGTAGGCGGGGAGCTGTTTTTT	CASIEQGVGGELFF
TRBV9	few	.	TRBJ1-2	TGTGCCAGCAGCGTATGGGAATCGGACGGGCGCGGCTACACCTTC	CASSVWESDGRGYTF
TRBV28	few	TRBD2	TRBJ2-5	TGTGCCAGCAGTTTCCCACCGGGACTAGCGGAGTACCAAGAGACCCAGTACTTC	CASSFPPGLAEYQETQYF
TRBV2	.	TRBD2	TRBJ2-5	TGTGCCAGCCGAGATAGCGGGGGGCCCTCGGGGACCCAGTACTTC	CASRDSGGPSGTQYF
TRBV20-1	.	.	TRBJ2-2	TGCAGTGCTAGAGATGGGGCCGGGGACACCGGGGAGCTGTTTTTT	CSARDGAGDTGELFF
TRBV5-1	many	.	TRBJ2-1	TGCGCCAGCCCCCAGAAGGGGGGGACCCCTCCTCATGAGCAGTTCTTC	CASPQKGGTPPHEQFF
TRBV4-2	few	TRBD1	TRBJ1-2	TGTGCCAGCAGCCAAGTAGACAGGGGGTCGCATGGCTACACCTTC	CASSQVDRGSHGYTF
TRBV7-2	once	TRBD1	TRBJ1-6	TGTGCCAGCAGCTTAGATGGGACAGGCTATAATGCACCCCTCCACTTT	CASSLDGTGYNAPLHF
TRBV7-9	.	.	TRBJ2-1	TGTGCCAGCAGCCCCCAGGTACTTACTGAGCAGTTCTTC	CASSPQVLTEQFF
TRBV29-1	few	.	TRBJ2-5	TGCAGCGTTGCAGTAGGGTTTGAGACCCAGTACTTC	CSVAVGFETQYF
TRBV27	few	TRBD1	TRBJ1-2	TGTGCCAGCAGTCCGACAGGGGGGGGCTACACCTTC	CASSPTGGGYTF
TRBV7-2	.	TRBD2	TRBJ2-5	TGTGCCAGCCCGGAACCGGGCAGCGGGATAGGAGAGACCCAGTACTTC	CASPEPGSGIGETQYF
TRBV14	.	.	TRBJ2-1	TGTGCCGGCAGCCAAGAAAAGGCGGTGGGGCAGTTCTTC	CAGSQEKAVGQFF
TRBV27	.	.	TRBJ2-1	TGTGCCAGCAGTTTATCGGTACAGGAGTACAATGAGCAGTTCTTC	CASSLSVQEYNEQFF
TRBV20-1	few	TRBD2	TRBJ2-1	TGCAGTGCTGTAAATCGGGGGGGCGGTGGCAATGAGCAGTTCTTC	CSAVNRGGGGNEQFF
TRBV5-5	.	.	TRBJ1-2	TGTGCCAGCAGCTTCCAGGGTGGTGGCTACACCTTC	CASSFQGGGYTF
TRBV4-2	.	.	TRBJ2-7	TGTGCCAGCAGCCTCTTGACTGGAAAATACGAGCAGTACTTC	CASSLLTGKYEQYF
TRBV7-6	.	.	TRBJ2-3	TGTGCCAGCAGCCCTAGGGTTCGGGGTACGCAGTATTTT	CASSPRVRGTQYF
TRBV7-2	.	TRBD1	TRBJ1-1	TGTGCCAGCAGCTTATTTGTAGTCTCGAGACAGGGTAACACTGAAGCTTTCTTT	CASSLFVVSRQGNTEAFF
TRBV11-1	.	.	TRBJ2-7	TGTGCCAGCAGGGACGCAGGGGTCCACGAGCAGTACTTC	CASRDAGVHEQYF
TRBV4-2	few	.	TRBJ1-5	TGTGCCAGCAGCCAAGAATCTCTCCGGCAGGGAAGTCAGCCCCAGCATTTT	CASSQESLRQGSQPQHF
TRBV20-1	.	.	TRBJ1-4	TGCAGTGCTAGAGAGAGAGGACGGAGCAATGAAAAACTGTTTTTT	CSARERGRSNEKLFF
TRBV7-2	once	.	TRBJ2-4	TGTGCCAGCAGCTTAGCGTATGGGGATAGGGACATTCAGTACTTC	CASSLAYGDRDIQYF
TRBV7-2	.	.	TRBJ1-2	TGTGCCAGCAGCCAAAGGGGGGACTATGGCTACACCTTC	CASSQRGDYGYTF
TRBV12-3/TRBV12-4	.	TRBD1	TRBJ2-5	TGTGCCAGCAGCTTCAGGGGGCGGGTCCAAGAGACCCAGTACTTC	CASSFRGRVQETQYF
TRBV10-3	.	.	TRBJ2-3	TGTGCCATCAGTGATAAGGTAGCTGCCGCAGATACGCAGTATTTT	CAISDKVAAADTQYF
TRBV10-3	.	.	TRBJ2-5	TGTGCCATCAGTGAGTCCCCCGACAGGCCTAAGAGGGAGATCCAGTACTTC	CAISESPDRPKREIQYF
TRBV7-2	.	.	TRBJ2-3	TGTGCCAGCAACTTAGCCGGACTGTGGTCCTTTTTT	CASNLAGLWSFF
TRBV29-1	.	.	TRBJ2-7	TGCAGCGTTACAGGAGGTAACTCCTACGAGCAGTACTTC	CSVTGGNSYEQYF
TRBV12-3/TRBV12-4	.	TRBD1	TRBJ1-2	TGTGCCAGCAGTTTAGGCGCAGGTTCAGGGGGAGGCTACACCTTC	CASSLGAGSGGGYTF
TRBV3-1	few	TRBD1	TRBJ2-4	TGTGCCAGCAGCCCAACCGGGACAGGCATCGGCATTCAGTACTTC	CASSPTGTGIGIQYF
TRBV2	few	TRBD2	TRBJ2-1	TGTGCCAGCAGTCCCCGGGGGGGCGGGGGTTCTAATGAGCAGTTCTTC	CASSPRGGGGSNEQFF
TRBV11-2	.	TRBD2	TRBJ2-3	TGTGCCAGCAGCAAACGGGGGACTAGCGGGGGAGAAGATACGCAGTATTTT	CASSKRGTSGGEDTQYF
TRBV5-4	.	.	TRBJ2-5	TGTGCCAGCAGCTTTTCCGGGCCGCGGGTGGAGACCCAGTACTTC	CASSFSGPRVETQYF
TRBV20-1	.	TRBD1	TRBJ1-2	TGCAGTGCGGTCCCGCAGGGGGCAGGGATTAACTATGGCTACACCTTC	CSAVPQGAGINYGYTF
TRBV20-1	.	TRBD2	TRBJ2-5	TGCAGTGCTTCCCCCCTCTTGGAGAGCGGGGTCGGAGAGACCCAGTACTTC	CSASPLLESGVGETQYF
TRBV4-3	.	TRBD1	TRBJ1-6	TGCTCCAGCAGGAGGACAGGGCCCGATTCACCCCTCCACTTT	CSSRRTGPDSPLHF
TRBV4-3	few	.	TRBJ2-7	TGCGCCAGCAGCCCGCACCGGGACACTTACGAGCAGTACTTC	CASSPHRDTYEQYF
TRBV9	.	TRBD1	TRBJ1-2	TGTGCCAGCAGCGTAGCAGGGACCCAGGGGGCCTATGGCTACACCTTC	CASSVAGTQGAYGYTF
TRBV5-1	.	TRBD1	TRBJ2-5	TGCGCCAGCAGATTTACAGGGGCGGCGGAGACCCAGTACTTC	CASRFTGAAETQYF